Sequencing of this T cell receptor (beta chain) was carried out in a study of blood T cell repertoires in COVID-19. This CDR3 contains 16 residues. Germline V CDR1 and CDR2: SGDLS, YYNGEE. With 0 bases removed from V and 2 bases from J, the gap between germline ends came to 15 bases. Participant-given clinical history determined each cohort assignment. TCRdb keeps only in-frame clones here, not all; method: immunoSEQ multiplex PCR. The sample has about 310,000 clones, roughly 90% seen once. The receptor was derived from a woman younger than 35 who had recovered from COVID-19. The chain combines TRBV9 with TRBJ2-7, with a tentative D call TRBD1 (7 bases). The source material was PBMCs or T cells enriched from blood (not recorded which). The CDR3 DNA sequence: TGTGCCAGCAGCGTAGAGCCAGGGGGGAGGCCCTACGAGCAGTACTTC. Amino acids: CASSVEPGGRPYEQYF.